A selection of T cell receptor beta chains follows, all from one sample in a study of T cell responses to AZD1222 COVID-19 vaccine. The protocol was immunoSEQ multiplex PCR, while the TCRdb copy is restricted to in-frame clones and leaves out a portion. The sample includes around 200,000 clones, more than 70% seen only once; the top ten take more than 25%. The material sequenced was peripheral blood, taken 28 days after the second AZD1222 dose. The receptors here all came from an adult who received the AZD1222 COVID-19 vaccine. Both conserved end residues are trimmed from each CDR3. A D gene is named only where the DNA matches it firmly.

j_call v_call d_call cdr3_aa
TRBJ2-1 TRBV7-3 NA ASSLMAGENEQF
TRBJ2-5 TRBV7-2 NA ASKGYVQETQY
TRBJ2-1 TRBV12-3/TRBV12-4 NA AIGAVERNEQF
TRBJ2-5 TRBV6-6 NA ASSYRDQETQY
TRBJ2-2 TRBV9 NA ASSPSRGSYTGELF
TRBJ1-5 TRBV6-2/TRBV6-3 NA ASSYFQGSNQPQH
TRBJ1-1 TRBV3-1/TRBV3-2 NA ASSQTAGGTEAF
TRBJ2-7 TRBV5-6 NA ASTHRRSSYEQY
TRBJ1-2 TRBV18 NA ASSPLGADPNYGYT
TRBJ2-1 TRBV5-8 TRBD2 ASSSREGSYNEQF
TRBJ2-2 TRBV24-1 TRBD1 ATMGDRGTGELF
TRBJ2-4 TRBV19 NA ASHGGSGPNIQY
TRBJ2-3 TRBV6-5 TRBD2 ASTSGRTDTQY
TRBJ2-7 TRBV10-1 NA ASSPPGGAIKQY
TRBJ1-4 TRBV28 NA ASSSPQNEKLF
TRBJ1-6 TRBV28 TRBD1 ASSFRGTSPLH
TRBJ1-4 TRBV15 NA ATSGPEGRANEKLF
TRBJ2-2 TRBV19 NA ASSRGQNTGELF